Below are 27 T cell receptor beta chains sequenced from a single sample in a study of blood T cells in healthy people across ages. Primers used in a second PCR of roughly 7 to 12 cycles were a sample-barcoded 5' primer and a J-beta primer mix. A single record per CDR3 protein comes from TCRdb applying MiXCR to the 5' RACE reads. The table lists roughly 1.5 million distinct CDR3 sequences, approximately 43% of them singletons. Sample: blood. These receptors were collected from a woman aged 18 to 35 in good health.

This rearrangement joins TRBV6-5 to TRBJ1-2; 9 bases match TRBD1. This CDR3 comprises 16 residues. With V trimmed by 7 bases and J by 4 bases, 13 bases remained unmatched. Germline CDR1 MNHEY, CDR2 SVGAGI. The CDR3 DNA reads TGTGCCAGCAAACCACGACCGGGACAGGGCTTCTATGGCTACACCTTC. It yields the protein CASKPRPGQGFYGYTF.

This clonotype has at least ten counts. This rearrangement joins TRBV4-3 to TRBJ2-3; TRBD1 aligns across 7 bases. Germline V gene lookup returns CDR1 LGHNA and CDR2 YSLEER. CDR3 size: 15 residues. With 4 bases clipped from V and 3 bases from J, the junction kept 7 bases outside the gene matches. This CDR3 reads CASSPGQERTDTQYF. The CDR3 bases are TGCGCCAGCAGCCCCGGACAGGAGCGGACAGATACGCAGTATTTT.

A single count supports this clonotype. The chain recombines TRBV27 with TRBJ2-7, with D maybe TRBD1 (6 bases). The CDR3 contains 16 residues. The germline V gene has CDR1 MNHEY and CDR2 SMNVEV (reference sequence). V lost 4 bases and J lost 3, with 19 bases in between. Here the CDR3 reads CASSSPQQWGLYEQYF. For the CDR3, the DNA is TGTGCCAGCAGTTCCCCCCAACAGTGGGGGCTCTACGAGCAGTACTTC.

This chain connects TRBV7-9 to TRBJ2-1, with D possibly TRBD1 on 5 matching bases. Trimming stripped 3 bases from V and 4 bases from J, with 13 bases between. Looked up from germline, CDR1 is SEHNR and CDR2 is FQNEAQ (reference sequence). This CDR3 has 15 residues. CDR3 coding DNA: TGTGCCAGCAGCTTGGCAGGGAAGGGGTACAATGAGCAGTTCTTC. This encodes CASSLAGKGYNEQFF.

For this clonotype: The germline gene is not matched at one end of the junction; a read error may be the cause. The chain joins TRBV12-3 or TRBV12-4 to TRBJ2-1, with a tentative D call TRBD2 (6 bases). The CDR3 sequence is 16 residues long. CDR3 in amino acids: CASVLTGVHSYKEQFF. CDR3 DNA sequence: TGTGCCAGTGTGCTGACGGGGGTCCACTCCTACAAGGAGCAGTTCTTC.

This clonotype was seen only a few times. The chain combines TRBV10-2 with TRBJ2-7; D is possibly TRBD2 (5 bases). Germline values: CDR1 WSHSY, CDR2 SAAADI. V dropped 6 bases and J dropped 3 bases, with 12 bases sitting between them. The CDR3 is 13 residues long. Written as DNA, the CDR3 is TGCGCCAGCAGCCGGACTCCCGACTACGAGCAGTACTTC. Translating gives CASSRTPDYEQYF.

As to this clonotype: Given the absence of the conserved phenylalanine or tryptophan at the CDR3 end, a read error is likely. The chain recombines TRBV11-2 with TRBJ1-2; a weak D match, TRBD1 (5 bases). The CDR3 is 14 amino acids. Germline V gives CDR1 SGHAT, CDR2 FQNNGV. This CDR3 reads CASSLWGVDYGYTV. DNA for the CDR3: TGTGCCAGCAGCCTATGGGGGGTCGACTATGGTTACACCGTC.

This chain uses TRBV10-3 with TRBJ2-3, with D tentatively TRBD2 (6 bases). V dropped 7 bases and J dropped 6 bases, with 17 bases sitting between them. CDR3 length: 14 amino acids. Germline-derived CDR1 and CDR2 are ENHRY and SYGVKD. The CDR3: CAITDGLAGDTQYF. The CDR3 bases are TGTGCCATCACTGACGGACTGGCGGGGGATACGCAGTATTTT.

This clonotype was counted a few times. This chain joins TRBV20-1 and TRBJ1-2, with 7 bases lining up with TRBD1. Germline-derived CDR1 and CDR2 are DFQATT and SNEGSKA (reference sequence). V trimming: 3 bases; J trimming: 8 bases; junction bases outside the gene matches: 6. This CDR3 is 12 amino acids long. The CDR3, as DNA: TGCAGTGCTAGTACAGGGGACTTGGGCTACACCTTC. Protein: CSASTGDLGYTF.

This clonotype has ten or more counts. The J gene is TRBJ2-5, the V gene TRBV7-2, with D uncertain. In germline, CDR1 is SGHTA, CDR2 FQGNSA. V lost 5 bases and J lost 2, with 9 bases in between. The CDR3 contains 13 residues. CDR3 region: CASSTWFQETQYF. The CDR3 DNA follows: TGTGCCAGCAGCACTTGGTTTCAAGAGACCCAGTACTTC.

This CDR3 reads CAISSPGLDHNEQFF. CDR3 in DNA: TGTGCCATCAGCTCCCCGGGCCTAGATCACAATGAGCAGTTCTTC. The V gene is TRBV10-3, the J gene TRBJ2-1; D gene uncertain. Germline-derived CDR1 and CDR2 are ENHRY and SYGVKD. The CDR3 sequence is 15 residues long. V was clipped by 6 bases and J by 5 bases, with 17 bases between them.

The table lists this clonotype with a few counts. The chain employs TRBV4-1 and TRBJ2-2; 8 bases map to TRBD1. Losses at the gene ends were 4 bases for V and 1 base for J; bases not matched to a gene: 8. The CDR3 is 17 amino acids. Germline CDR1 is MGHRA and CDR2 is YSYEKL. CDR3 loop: CASSLEPGQVNTGELFF. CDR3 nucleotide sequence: TGCGCCAGCAGCCTTGAGCCGGGACAGGTGAACACCGGGGAGCTGTTTTTT.

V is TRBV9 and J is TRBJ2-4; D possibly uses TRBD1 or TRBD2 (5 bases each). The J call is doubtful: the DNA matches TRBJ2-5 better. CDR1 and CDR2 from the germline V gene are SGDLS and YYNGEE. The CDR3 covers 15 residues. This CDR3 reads CASSAPQGPQETQYF. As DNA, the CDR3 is TGTGCCAGCAGCGCACCCCAGGGACCTCAAGAGACCCAGTACTTC.

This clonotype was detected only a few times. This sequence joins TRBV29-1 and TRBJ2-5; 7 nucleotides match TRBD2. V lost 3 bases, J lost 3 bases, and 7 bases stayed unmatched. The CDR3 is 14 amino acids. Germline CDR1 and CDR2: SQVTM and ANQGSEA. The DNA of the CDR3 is TGCAGCGTTGAGGAGGGGCTAGCGGAAGAGACCCAGTACTTC. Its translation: CSVEEGLAEETQYF.

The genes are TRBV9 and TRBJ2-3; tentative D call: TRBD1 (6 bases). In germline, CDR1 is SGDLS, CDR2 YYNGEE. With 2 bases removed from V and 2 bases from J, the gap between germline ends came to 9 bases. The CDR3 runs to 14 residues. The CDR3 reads CASSVWDTTDTQYF. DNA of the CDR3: TGTGCCAGCAGCGTGTGGGACACCACAGATACGCAGTATTTT.

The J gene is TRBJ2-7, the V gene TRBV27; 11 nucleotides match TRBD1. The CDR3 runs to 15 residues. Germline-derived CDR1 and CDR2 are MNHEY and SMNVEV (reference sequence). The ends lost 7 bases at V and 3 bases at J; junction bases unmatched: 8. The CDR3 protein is CASTSTGTGGYEQYF. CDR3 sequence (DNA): TGTGCCAGCACATCGACCGGGACAGGGGGCTACGAGCAGTACTTC.

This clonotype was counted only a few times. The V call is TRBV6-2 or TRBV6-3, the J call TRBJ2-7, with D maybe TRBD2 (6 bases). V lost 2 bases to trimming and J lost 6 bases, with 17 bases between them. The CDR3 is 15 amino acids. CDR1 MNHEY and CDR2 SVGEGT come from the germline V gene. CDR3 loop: CASSYLSEGKCEQYF. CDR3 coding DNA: TGTGCCAGCAGTTACCTCTCGGAGGGGAAATGCGAGCAGTACTTC.

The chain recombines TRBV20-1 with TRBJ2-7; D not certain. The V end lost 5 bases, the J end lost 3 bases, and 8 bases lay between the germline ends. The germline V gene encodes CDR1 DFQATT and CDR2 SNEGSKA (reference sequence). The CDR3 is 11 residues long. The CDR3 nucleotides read TGCAGTGCTCCGAATCACTACGAGCAGTACTTC. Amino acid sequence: CSAPNHYEQYF.

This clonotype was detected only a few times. The CDR3 reads CAWSGVTGLEYGYTF. The CDR3 region has the DNA TGTGCCTGGAGTGGGGTGACAGGTTTGGAATATGGCTACACCTTC. V usage is TRBV30 and J usage is TRBJ1-2; possibly TRBD1 for D (6 bases). The CDR3 runs 15 residues. CDR1 GTSNPN and CDR2 SVGIG come from the germline V gene (reference sequence). The germline V and J ends were trimmed by 1 base and 5 bases, with 17 bases remaining between them.

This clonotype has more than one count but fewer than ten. DNA for the CDR3: TGCAGCGTTGAGGGTGCGGACCCAGGGCAGTACTTC. It is translated as CSVEGADPGQYF. The V and J genes are TRBV29-1 and TRBJ2-5, with D perhaps matching TRBD1 (5 bases). Germline CDR1 reads SQVTM; CDR2 reads ANQGSEA. The length of the CDR3 is 12 residues. Trimming left V 3 bases short and J 11 bases short, with 16 bases between.

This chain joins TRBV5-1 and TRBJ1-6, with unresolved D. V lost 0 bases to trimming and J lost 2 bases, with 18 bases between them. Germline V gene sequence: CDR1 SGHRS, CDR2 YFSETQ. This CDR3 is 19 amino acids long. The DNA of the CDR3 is TGCGCCAGCAGCTTGGCTGCCGGGAAGATCGGCGCCTATAATTCACCCCTCCACTTT. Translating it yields CASSLAAGKIGAYNSPLHF.

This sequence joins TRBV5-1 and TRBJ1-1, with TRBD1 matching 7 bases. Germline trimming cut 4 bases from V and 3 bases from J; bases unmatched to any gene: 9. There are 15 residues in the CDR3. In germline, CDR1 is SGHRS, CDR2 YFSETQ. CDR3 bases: TGCGCCAGCAGCGGATTACAGGGGAGATACACTGAAGCTTTCTTT. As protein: CASSGLQGRYTEAFF.

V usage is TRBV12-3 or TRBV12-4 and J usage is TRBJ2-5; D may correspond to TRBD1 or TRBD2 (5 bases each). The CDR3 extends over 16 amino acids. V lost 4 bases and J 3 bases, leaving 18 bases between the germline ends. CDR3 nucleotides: TGTGCCAGCAGTTCTCCCGGGACGGAGGTCGAAGAGACCCAGTACTTC. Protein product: CASSSPGTEVEETQYF.

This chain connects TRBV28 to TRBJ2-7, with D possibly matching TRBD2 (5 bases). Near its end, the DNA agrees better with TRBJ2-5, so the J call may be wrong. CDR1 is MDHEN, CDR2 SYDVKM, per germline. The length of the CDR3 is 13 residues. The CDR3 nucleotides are TGTGCCAGCACCAGCGGCTGGAAAGAGACCCAGTACTTC. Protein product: CASTSGWKETQYF.

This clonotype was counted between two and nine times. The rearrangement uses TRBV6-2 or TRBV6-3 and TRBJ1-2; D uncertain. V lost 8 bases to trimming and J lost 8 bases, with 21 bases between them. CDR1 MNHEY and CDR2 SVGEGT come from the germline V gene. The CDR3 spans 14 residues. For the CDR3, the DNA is TGTGCCAGCGAGACGGACCGGCGATATGGAGGCTACACCTTC. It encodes CASETDRRYGGYTF.

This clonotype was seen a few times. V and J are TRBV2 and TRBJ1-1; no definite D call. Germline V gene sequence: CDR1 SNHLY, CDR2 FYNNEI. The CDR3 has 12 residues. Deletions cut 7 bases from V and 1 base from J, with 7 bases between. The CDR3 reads CASIPGNTEAFF. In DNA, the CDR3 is TGTGCCAGCATCCCAGGGAACACTGAAGCTTTCTTT.

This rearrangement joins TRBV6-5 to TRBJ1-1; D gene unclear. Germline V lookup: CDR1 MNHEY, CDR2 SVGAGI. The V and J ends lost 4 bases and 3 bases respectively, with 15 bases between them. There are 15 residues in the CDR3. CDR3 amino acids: CASSSPNSGHTEAFF. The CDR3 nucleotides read TGTGCCAGCAGTTCCCCCAACTCAGGCCACACTGAAGCTTTCTTT.